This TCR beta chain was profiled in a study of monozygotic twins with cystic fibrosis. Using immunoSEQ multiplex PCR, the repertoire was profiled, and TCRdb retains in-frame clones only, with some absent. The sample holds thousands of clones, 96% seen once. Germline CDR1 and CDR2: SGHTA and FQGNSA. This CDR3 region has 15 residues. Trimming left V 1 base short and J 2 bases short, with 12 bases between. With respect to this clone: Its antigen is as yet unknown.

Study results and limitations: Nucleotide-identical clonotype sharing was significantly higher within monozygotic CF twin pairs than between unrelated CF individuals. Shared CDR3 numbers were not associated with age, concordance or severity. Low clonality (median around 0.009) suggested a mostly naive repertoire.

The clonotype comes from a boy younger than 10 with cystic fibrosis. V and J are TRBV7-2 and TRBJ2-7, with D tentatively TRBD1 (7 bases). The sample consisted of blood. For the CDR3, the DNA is TGTGCCAGCAGCTTAGTGGGGGGACAGACCTACGAGCAGTACTTC. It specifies CASSLVGGQTYEQYF.